What follows is one T cell receptor (beta chain) and its context. Its antigen is as yet unknown. Measured with immunoSEQ multiplex PCR; TCRdb has only the in-frame clones, and not every one. The sample yields 26,000 or so clones, 75% to 90% seen once. The data were obtained in a study of a mutant IDH1 vaccine in newly diagnosed glioma. V was clipped by 1 base and J by 4 bases, with 7 bases between them. The CDR3 has 13 residues. From germline, CDR1 is SGHDN and CDR2 FVKESK. Time point of the sample: week 35, safety follow-up. All doses held 300 ug of mutant IDH1 20-mer peptide, with topical imiquimod. Whole-study results and caveats: In 80% to 95% of patients, immune responses induced by the vaccine occurred. Seemingly, top peripheral T cell clonotype changes bore no relation to pseudoprogression.

This specimen consisted of PBMCs, obtained from a glioma patient whose treatment included an IDH1 peptide vaccine. This receptor was obtained from a man aged 25-45 years with glioma. The chain joins TRBV14 to TRBJ1-1; D remains unclear. CDR3 in amino acids: CASSQAPGTEAFF. The CDR3 DNA reads TGTGCCAGCAGCCAAGCTCCGGGCACTGAAGCTTTCTTT.